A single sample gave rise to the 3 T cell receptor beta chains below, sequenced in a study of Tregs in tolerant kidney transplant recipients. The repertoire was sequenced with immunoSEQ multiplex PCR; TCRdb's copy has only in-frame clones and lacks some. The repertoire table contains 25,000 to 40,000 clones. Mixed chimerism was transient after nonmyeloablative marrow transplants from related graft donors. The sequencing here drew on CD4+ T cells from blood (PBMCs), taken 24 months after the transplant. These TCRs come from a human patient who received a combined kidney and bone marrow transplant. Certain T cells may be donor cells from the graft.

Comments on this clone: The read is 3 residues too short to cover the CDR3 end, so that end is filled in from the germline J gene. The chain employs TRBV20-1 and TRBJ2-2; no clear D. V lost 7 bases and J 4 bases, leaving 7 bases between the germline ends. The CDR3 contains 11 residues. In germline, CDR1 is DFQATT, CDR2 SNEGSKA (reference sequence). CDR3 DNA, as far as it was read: TGCAGTGTCCCGGGCACCGGGGAG. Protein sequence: CSVPGTGE. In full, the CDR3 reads CSVPGTGELFF.

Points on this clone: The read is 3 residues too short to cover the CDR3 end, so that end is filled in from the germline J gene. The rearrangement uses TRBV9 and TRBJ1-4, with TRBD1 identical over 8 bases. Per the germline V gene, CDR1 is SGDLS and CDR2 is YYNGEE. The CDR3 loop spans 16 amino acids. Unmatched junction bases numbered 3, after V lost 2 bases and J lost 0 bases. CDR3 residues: CASSVGTGATNEKLFF. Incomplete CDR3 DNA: TGTGCCAGCAGCGTCGGGACAGGCGCAACTAATGAAAAA.

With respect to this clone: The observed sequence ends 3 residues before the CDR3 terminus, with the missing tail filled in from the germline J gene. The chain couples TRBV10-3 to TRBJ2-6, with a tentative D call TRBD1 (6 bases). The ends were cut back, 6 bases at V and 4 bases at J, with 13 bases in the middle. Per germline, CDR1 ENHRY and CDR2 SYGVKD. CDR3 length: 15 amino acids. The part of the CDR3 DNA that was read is TGTGCCATCAGCAAGACAGGTTCCGGGGCCAACGTC. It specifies CAISKTGSGANV. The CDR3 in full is CAISKTGSGANVLTF.